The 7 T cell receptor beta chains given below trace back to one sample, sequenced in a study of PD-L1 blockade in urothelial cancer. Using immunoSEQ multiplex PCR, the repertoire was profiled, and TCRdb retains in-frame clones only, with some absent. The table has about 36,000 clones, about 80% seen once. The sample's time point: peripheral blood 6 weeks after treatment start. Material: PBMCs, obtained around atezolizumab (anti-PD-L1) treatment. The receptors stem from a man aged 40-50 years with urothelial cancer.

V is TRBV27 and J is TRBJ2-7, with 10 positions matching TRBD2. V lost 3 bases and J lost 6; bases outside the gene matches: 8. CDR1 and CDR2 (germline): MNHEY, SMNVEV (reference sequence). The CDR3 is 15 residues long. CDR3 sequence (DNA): TGTGCCAGCAGTTTCCTAGCGGGAGAGTTCAGCGAGCAGTACTTC. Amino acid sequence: CASSFLAGEFSEQYF.

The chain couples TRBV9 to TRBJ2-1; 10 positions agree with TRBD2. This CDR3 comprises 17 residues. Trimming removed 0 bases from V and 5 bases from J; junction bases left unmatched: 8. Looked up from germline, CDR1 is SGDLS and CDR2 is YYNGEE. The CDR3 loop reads CASSVEKLAGENNEQFF. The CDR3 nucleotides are TGTGCCAGCAGCGTAGAGAAGCTAGCGGGAGAGAACAATGAGCAGTTCTTC.

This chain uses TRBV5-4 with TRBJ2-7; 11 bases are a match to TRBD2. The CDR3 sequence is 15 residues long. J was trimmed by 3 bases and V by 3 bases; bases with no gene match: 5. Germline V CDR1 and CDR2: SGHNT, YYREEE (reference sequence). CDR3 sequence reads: CASSSEGLAVYEQYF. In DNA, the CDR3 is TGTGCCAGCAGCTCGGAGGGACTAGCGGTCTACGAGCAGTACTTC.

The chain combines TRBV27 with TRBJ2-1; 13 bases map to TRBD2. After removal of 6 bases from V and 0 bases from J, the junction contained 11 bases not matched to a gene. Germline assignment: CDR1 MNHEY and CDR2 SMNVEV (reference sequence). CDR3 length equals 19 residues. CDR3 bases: TGTGCCAGCAGCAAAACGGGACTAGCGGGGCTGAGCTCCTACAATGAGCAGTTCTTC. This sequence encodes CASSKTGLAGLSSYNEQFF.

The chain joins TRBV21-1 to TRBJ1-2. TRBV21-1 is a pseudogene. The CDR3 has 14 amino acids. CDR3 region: CASSRGDRSYGYTF. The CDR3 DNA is TGTGCCAGCAGCCGCGGGGACCGCTCCTATGGCTACACCTTC.

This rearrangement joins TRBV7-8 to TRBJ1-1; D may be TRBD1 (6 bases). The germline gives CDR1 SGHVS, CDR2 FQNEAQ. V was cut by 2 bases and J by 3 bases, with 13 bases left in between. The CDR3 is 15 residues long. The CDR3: CASSLFTGPDTEAFF. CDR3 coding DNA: TGTGCCAGCAGCTTATTCACAGGGCCAGACACTGAAGCTTTCTTT.

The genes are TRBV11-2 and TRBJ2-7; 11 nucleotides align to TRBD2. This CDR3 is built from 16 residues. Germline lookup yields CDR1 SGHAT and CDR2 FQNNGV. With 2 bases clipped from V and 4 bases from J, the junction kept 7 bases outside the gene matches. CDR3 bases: TGTGCCAGCAGCTTAAAAGATTCTAGCGGGGGGTACGAGCAGTACTTC. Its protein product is CASSLKDSSGGYEQYF.